Listed below are T cell receptor beta chains from one sample, sequenced in a study of T-cell memory formation after mild COVID-19. TCRdb redid the calling of the 5' RACE reads with MiXCR, one entry per CDR3 protein. Among 580,000 or so distinct CDR3 sequences listed, 17% were seen once. Sequences were obtained from PBMCs or a T cell subset sorted from them (not recorded which). These receptors all stem from an adult woman who had mild COVID-19 (a few samples of this study predate the infection). Cell type and time point are not known. Each CDR3 is given with its conserved first and last residue. D genes are given only for firm matches. Clone size is stated in some rows and not others, as once, few, many or a class when expanded.

clone_size: -
d_call: TRBD1
v_call: TRBV19
cdr3_length: 14
j_call: TRBJ2-7
cdr3_aa: CASSIVDRAGEQYF
cdr3_nt: TGTGCCAGTAGTATAGTGGACAGGGCGGGCGAGCAGTACTTC

clone_size: few
d_call: -
v_call: TRBV18
cdr3_length: 16
j_call: TRBJ2-3
cdr3_aa: CASSPPDREGTDTQYF
cdr3_nt: TGTGCCAGCTCACCACCCGACAGGGAGGGGACAGATACGCAGTATTTT

clone_size: -
d_call: -
v_call: TRBV4-3
cdr3_length: 18
j_call: TRBJ2-7
cdr3_aa: CASSQETGPKFEAYEQYF
cdr3_nt: TGCGCCAGCAGCCAAGAAACCGGGCCGAAATTCGAAGCGTACGAGCAGTACTTC

clone_size: -
d_call: -
v_call: TRBV21-1
cdr3_length: 15
j_call: TRBJ2-2
cdr3_aa: CASNQPGPNTGELFF
cdr3_nt: TGTGCCAGCAATCAACCGGGTCCGAACACCGGGGAGCTGTTTTTT

clone_size: -
d_call: -
v_call: TRBV15
cdr3_length: 13
j_call: TRBJ1-1
cdr3_aa: CATSGQMNTEAFF
cdr3_nt: TGTGCCACCTCTGGACAGATGAACACTGAAGCTTTCTTT

clone_size: -
d_call: -
v_call: TRBV7-9
cdr3_length: 13
j_call: TRBJ2-5
cdr3_aa: CASSWDLQETQYF
cdr3_nt: TGTGCCAGCAGCTGGGACTTGCAAGAGACCCAGTACTTC

clone_size: few
d_call: -
v_call: TRBV30
cdr3_length: 9
j_call: TRBJ1-2
cdr3_aa: CAWDTGYTF
cdr3_nt: TGTGCCTGGGATACTGGCTACACCTTC

clone_size: many
d_call: -
v_call: TRBV27
cdr3_length: 14
j_call: TRBJ2-7
cdr3_aa: CASKGRQGTYEQYF
cdr3_nt: TGTGCCAGCAAGGGCAGACAAGGAACATACGAGCAGTACTTC

clone_size: -
d_call: TRBD2
v_call: TRBV7-6
cdr3_length: 15
j_call: TRBJ2-1
cdr3_aa: CASSSSGREYNEQFF
cdr3_nt: TGTGCCAGCAGCTCTAGCGGGAGGGAATACAATGAGCAGTTCTTC

clone_size: few
d_call: -
v_call: TRBV27
cdr3_length: 14
j_call: TRBJ2-2
cdr3_aa: CATKKNRNTGELFF
cdr3_nt: TGTGCCACCAAAAAAAACAGGAACACCGGGGAGCTGTTTTTT

clone_size: few
d_call: -
v_call: TRBV7-6
cdr3_length: 16
j_call: TRBJ1-1
cdr3_aa: CASSSLRVLGNTEAFF
cdr3_nt: TGTGCCAGCAGCTCTTTGAGGGTACTTGGGAACACTGAAGCTTTCTTT

clone_size: -
d_call: -
v_call: TRBV9
cdr3_length: 16
j_call: TRBJ2-5
cdr3_aa: CASSVGGSSSQETQYF
cdr3_nt: TGTGCCAGCAGCGTAGGAGGCAGTAGCTCACAAGAGACCCAGTACTTC

clone_size: few
d_call: -
v_call: TRBV14
cdr3_length: 13
j_call: TRBJ2-3
cdr3_aa: CASSQRFTDTQYF
cdr3_nt: TGTGCCAGCAGCCAAAGATTCACAGATACGCAGTATTTT

clone_size: few
d_call: -
v_call: TRBV29-1
cdr3_length: 14
j_call: TRBJ1-2
cdr3_aa: CSVEEGGVSYGYTF
cdr3_nt: TGCAGCGTTGAAGAGGGGGGAGTCAGCTATGGCTACACCTTC

clone_size: few
d_call: TRBD1
v_call: TRBV12-3/TRBV12-4
cdr3_length: 14
j_call: TRBJ2-7
cdr3_aa: CASSKGQGPYEQYF
cdr3_nt: TGTGCCAGCAGCAAGGGACAGGGTCCCTACGAGCAGTACTTC

clone_size: -
d_call: TRBD2
v_call: TRBV5-8
cdr3_length: 16
j_call: TRBJ2-3
cdr3_aa: CASPTVAGALTDTQYF
cdr3_nt: TGTGCCAGCCCTACCGTAGCGGGGGCCCTCACAGATACGCAGTATTTT